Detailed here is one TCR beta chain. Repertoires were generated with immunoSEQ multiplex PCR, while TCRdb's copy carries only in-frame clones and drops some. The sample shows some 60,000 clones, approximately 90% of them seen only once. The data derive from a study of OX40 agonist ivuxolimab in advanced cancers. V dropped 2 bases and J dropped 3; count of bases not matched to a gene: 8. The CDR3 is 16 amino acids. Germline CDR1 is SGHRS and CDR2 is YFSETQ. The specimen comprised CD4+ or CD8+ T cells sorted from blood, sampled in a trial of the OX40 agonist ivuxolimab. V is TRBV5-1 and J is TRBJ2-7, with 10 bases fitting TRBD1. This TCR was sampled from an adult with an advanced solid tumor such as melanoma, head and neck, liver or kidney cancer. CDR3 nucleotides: TGCGCCAGCAGCTTCTGGAAGGGACAGGGGAGCTACGAGCAGTACTTC. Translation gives CASSFWKGQGSYEQYF.